The rows below give T cell receptor beta chains drawn from one sample of a study of T cell responses to AZD1222 COVID-19 vaccine. Profiling relied on immunoSEQ multiplex PCR, and the TCRdb table lists in-frame clones only, not all of them. The sample lists some 160,000 clones; 91% were seen once. Sequencing was performed on peripheral blood, taken on day 0 of AZD1222 vaccination. The source is an adult in good health. Both conserved end residues are part of each CDR3. A D gene is named only where the DNA matches it firmly. Expanded clones are given a class, and other clones once, few, many or no size at all.

CDR3nt,CDR3aa,v_gene,abundance,j_gene,d_gene
TGTGCCAGCAGCTTAGGGTGGACCGAGCAGTACTTC,CASSLGWTEQYF,TRBV11-3,NA,TRBJ2-7,NA
TGCGCCAGCAGCTTGAGGGACAAGAAAAACATTCAGTACTTC,CASSLRDKKNIQYF,TRBV5-1,NA,TRBJ2-4,NA
TGTGCCAGCAGCCCCCAGGGAATCAATGAGCAGTTCTTC,CASSPQGINEQFF,TRBV7-3,NA,TRBJ2-1,NA
TGTGCCAGCAGCCCCTGGGGAGCCGGGGAGCTGTTTTTT,CASSPWGAGELFF,TRBV7-2,NA,TRBJ2-2,NA
TGTGCCAGCAGCGTAACAGGGGCGAGCTATGGCTACACCTTC,CASSVTGASYGYTF,TRBV9,NA,TRBJ1-2,TRBD1
TGTGCCAGCAGCGGGAGACAGGCCACCTACGAGCAGTACTTC,CASSGRQATYEQYF,TRBV11-2,NA,TRBJ2-7,NA
TGTGCCAGCAGTTTAAACAGGGACCAGCCCCAGCATTTT,CASSLNRDQPQHF,TRBV28,NA,TRBJ1-5,NA
TGTGCCAGCAGCTCGCCGGGACAGGGGGGGCGCGAGCAGTACTTC,CASSSPGQGGREQYF,TRBV5-5,NA,TRBJ2-7,TRBD1
TGTGCCATCGAGACTAGCATTTACGAGCAGTACTTC,CAIETSIYEQYF,TRBV6-5,few,TRBJ2-7,TRBD2
TGTGCCACCAGTGATTTGAGGAATTCGGGCTACACCTTC,CATSDLRNSGYTF,TRBV24-1,NA,TRBJ1-2,NA
TGTGCCAGCAGTTACTCGCCCGAACCGAACACCGGGGAGCTGTTTTTT,CASSYSPEPNTGELFF,TRBV6-5,NA,TRBJ2-2,NA
TGTGCCACCAGTGAGGGTTTGCCTAATGAGCAGTTCTTC,CATSEGLPNEQFF,TRBV24-1,NA,TRBJ2-1,NA
TGTGCCAGCAGCCGAGGGAGGAGGGGATTCCCTGAAGCTTTCTTT,CASSRGRRGFPEAFF,TRBV3-1/TRBV3-2,once,TRBJ1-1,NA
TGTGCCAGTAGTACCAATCGAGGGGGTGATATCAATGAGCAGTTCTTC,CASSTNRGGDINEQFF,TRBV19,NA,TRBJ2-1,NA
TGCGCCAGCAGCTTGGGGGGGTTCAACTACAATGAGCAGTTCTTC,CASSLGGFNYNEQFF,TRBV5-1,once,TRBJ2-1,NA
TGTGCCATCAGCCGGGACACCCAGGGTTCACCCCTCCACTTT,CAISRDTQGSPLHF,TRBV10-3,NA,TRBJ1-6,NA
TGTGCCAGCAGTTACTCACCGGACAGCAAGAACACTGAAGCTTTCTTT,CASSYSPDSKNTEAFF,TRBV6-2/TRBV6-3,NA,TRBJ1-1,NA
TGTGCCAGCAGCTTAAGATATACCCTAGCGGGGCACAATGAGCAGTTCTTC,CASSLRYTLAGHNEQFF,TRBV7-9,NA,TRBJ2-1,TRBD2
TGTGCCAGCTCACCTCGGACAGGGTTGACAGATACGCAGTATTTT,CASSPRTGLTDTQYF,TRBV18,NA,TRBJ2-3,TRBD1
TGTGCCAGCAGCTCATTGGCATCTCAGACCCAGTACTTC,CASSSLASQTQYF,TRBV7-2,few,TRBJ2-5,NA
TGTGCCACCAGCCGCGGGGGAATCTATGGCTACACCTTC,CATSRGGIYGYTF,TRBV24-1,NA,TRBJ1-2,NA
TGTGCCAGCAGCGTAGAAGACAGGGGGACCGGGGAGCTGTTTTTT,CASSVEDRGTGELFF,TRBV9,NA,TRBJ2-2,TRBD1
TGTGCCAGCAAAAGGACTAGCTTTAATGAGCAGTTCTTC,CASKRTSFNEQFF,TRBV28,NA,TRBJ2-1,TRBD2
TGTGCCAGCAGCTTAGGTGTGGGACTAGCGGGAGATCTAGATACGCAGTATTTT,CASSLGVGLAGDLDTQYF,TRBV7-2,NA,TRBJ2-3,TRBD2
TGCGCCAGCAGTGACTGGGGAGGGAGCTCCTACAATGAGCAGTTCTTC,CASSDWGGSSYNEQFF,TRBV10-2,once,TRBJ2-1,TRBD2
TGTGCCAGCAGGGGCGCCTATAATTCACCCCTCCACTTT,CASRGAYNSPLHF,TRBV2,NA,TRBJ1-6,NA
TGTGCCAGCAGAACTACCTTACGGGAGCAGTACTTC,CASRTTLREQYF,TRBV6-5,NA,TRBJ2-7,NA
TGTGCCAGCAGCCGTTCAGGGACCAGGGGTTCACCCCTCCACTTT,CASSRSGTRGSPLHF,TRBV3-1/TRBV3-2,NA,TRBJ1-6,NA
TGCGCCAGCAGCTTGGAAGATCATCAGCCCCAGCATTTT,CASSLEDHQPQHF,TRBV5-1,once,TRBJ1-5,NA
TGTGCCAGCAGCCCCTCCGGGGGAGAGACCCAGTACTTC,CASSPSGGETQYF,TRBV7-3,NA,TRBJ2-5,NA
TGTGCCAGCAGTGAATTTCTAGGACAGGGGGCCTACGAGCAGTACTTC,CASSEFLGQGAYEQYF,TRBV6-1,NA,TRBJ2-7,TRBD1
TGTGCCAGCAGCCTTCTAGGGGCTGAAGCTTTCTTT,CASSLLGAEAFF,TRBV3-1/TRBV3-2,NA,TRBJ1-1,NA
TGTGCCAGCAGCCCCTCTTGGGGGGTAGGGCAGGATGGAAGGCAAGAGACCCAGTACTTC,CASSPSWGVGQDGRQETQYF,TRBV6-6,NA,TRBJ2-5,NA